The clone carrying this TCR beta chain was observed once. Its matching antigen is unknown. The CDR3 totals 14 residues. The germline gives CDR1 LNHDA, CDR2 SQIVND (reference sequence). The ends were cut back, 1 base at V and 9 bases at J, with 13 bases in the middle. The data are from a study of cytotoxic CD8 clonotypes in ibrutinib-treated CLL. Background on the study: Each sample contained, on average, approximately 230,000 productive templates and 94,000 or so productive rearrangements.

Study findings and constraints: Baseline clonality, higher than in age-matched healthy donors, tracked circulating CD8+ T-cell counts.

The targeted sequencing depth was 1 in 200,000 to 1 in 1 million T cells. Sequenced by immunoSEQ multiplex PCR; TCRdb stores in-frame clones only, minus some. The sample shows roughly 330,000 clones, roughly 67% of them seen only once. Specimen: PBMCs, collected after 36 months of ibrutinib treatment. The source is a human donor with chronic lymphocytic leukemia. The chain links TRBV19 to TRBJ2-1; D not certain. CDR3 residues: CASSIARALSEQFF. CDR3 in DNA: TGTGCCAGTAGTATAGCCCGGGCGCTGAGTGAGCAGTTCTTC.